This passage covers 31 T cell receptor beta chains from one sample sequenced in a study of OX40 agonist ivuxolimab in advanced cancers. Libraries were prepared by immunoSEQ multiplex PCR; TCRdb keeps only in-frame clonotypes and omits some of them. The data show 83,000 or so clones, around nine tenths seen once. The starting material was CD4+ or CD8+ T cells sorted from blood, obtained in a trial of the OX40 agonist ivuxolimab. The source is an adult with an advanced solid tumor such as melanoma, head and neck, liver or kidney cancer.

V gene TRBV15 combines with J gene TRBJ2-1; 8 bases map to TRBD2. The J segment lost 6 bases and the V segment lost 1 base, leaving 5 bases of the junction unmatched. The CDR3 is made up of 15 amino acids. The V gene's germline CDR1 is LNHNV and CDR2 YYDKDF (reference sequence). CDR3: CATSRGGLASNEQFF. The CDR3 bases are TGTGCCACCAGCAGAGGTGGACTAGCTTCCAATGAGCAGTTCTTC.

This chain links TRBV5-1 with TRBJ1-1, with D tentatively TRBD1 (5 bases). V shed 4 bases and J shed 3 bases, with 13 bases lying between them. The CDR3 extends over 14 amino acids. Germline V CDR1 and CDR2: SGHRS, YFSETQ. CDR3 in DNA: TGCGCCAGCAGCCGATACCCGGGGGACACTGAAGCTTTCTTT. It translates to CASSRYPGDTEAFF.

The rearrangement links TRBV9 to TRBJ2-3; D is undetermined. This CDR3 contains 14 residues. Trimming removed 2 bases at V and 5 bases at J, with 12 bases between. CDR1 and CDR2 (germline): SGDLS, YYNGEE. CDR3 nucleotides: TGTGCCAGCAGCGTTCACCTAGTAGGAGATACGCAGTATTTT. It is translated as CASSVHLVGDTQYF.

J is TRBJ1-2 and V is TRBV7-9; D is unclear. V gave up 4 bases and J gave up 5 bases, with 8 bases separating them. The germline V gene has CDR1 SEHNR and CDR2 FQNEAQ (reference sequence). This CDR3 spans 12 amino acids. CDR3 sequence reads: CASSSVSYGYTF. Here the CDR3 DNA reads TGTGCCAGCAGCTCAGTGAGTTATGGCTACACCTTC.

This chain uses TRBV7-2 with TRBJ1-5, with D unclear. Germline CDR1 is SGHTA and CDR2 is FQGNSA. V was shortened by 2 bases and J by 7 bases, with 12 bases between the two germline ends. This CDR3 is 14 amino acids long. CDR3 region: CASSLPTRDQPQHF. The CDR3 DNA sequence: TGTGCCAGCAGCTTACCCACCAGAGACCAGCCCCAGCATTTT.

The CDR3 bases are TGTGCCAGCAGCCGCCCGGGACAGCCCCATGGCTACACCTTC. It encodes CASSRPGQPHGYTF. The rearrangement links TRBV4-2 to TRBJ1-2; 7 positions match TRBD1. CDR3 length equals 14 residues. Unmatched junction bases numbered 8, after V lost 4 bases and J lost 6 bases. Germline lookup yields CDR1 LGHNA and CDR2 YNFKEQ.

The chain links TRBV18 to TRBJ2-7; TRBD2 is a possible D gene (6 bases). The CDR3 totals 16 residues. Deletions cut 5 bases from V and 0 bases from J, with 17 bases between. The germline gives CDR1 KGHSH, CDR2 LQKENI. CDR3 sequence: CASSEVPGRSSYEQYF. The CDR3 DNA reads as TGTGCCAGCTCAGAGGTTCCAGGGAGGAGCTCCTACGAGCAGTACTTC.

The gene calls are TRBV4-1 and TRBJ2-1, with a tentative D call TRBD2 (5 bases). The germline V gene encodes CDR1 MGHRA and CDR2 YSYEKL. The CDR3 contains 15 residues. Between the trimmed V and J ends, which lost 4 bases and 0 bases, there was a span of 10 bases. This CDR3 reads CASSPMGSSYNEQFF. The CDR3 DNA reads as TGCGCCAGCAGCCCGATGGGGAGCTCCTACAATGAGCAGTTCTTC.

The chain combines TRBV6-5 with TRBJ1-1, with 8 bases aligning to TRBD1. The length of the CDR3 is 13 residues. Germline assignment: CDR1 MNHEY and CDR2 SVGAGI. Trimming at V came to 4 bases and at J to 6 bases, leaving 4 bases not matched to a gene. Written as DNA, the CDR3 is TGTGCCAGCAGTTGGGGGACAGGCCCTGAAGCTTTCTTT. Translation gives CASSWGTGPEAFF.

This clone was detected once. The chain combines TRBV7-3 with TRBJ2-1, with 9 bases fitting TRBD2. This CDR3 has 16 amino acids. Unmatched junction bases numbered 4, after V lost 1 base and J lost 3 bases. Per germline, CDR1 SGHTA and CDR2 FQGTGA. CDR3 region: CASSLSGRALYNEQFF. The CDR3 nucleotides are TGTGCCAGCAGCTTAAGCGGGAGGGCCCTCTACAATGAGCAGTTCTTC.

On this clone: This specimen includes other DNA sequences encoding the same CDR3. This chain links TRBV27 with TRBJ1-1, with 11 nucleotides matching TRBD1. The CDR3 is made up of 16 amino acids. The germline CDR1 and CDR2 sequences are MNHEY and SMNVEV (reference sequence). The V and J ends lost 5 bases and 4 bases, in that order; junction bases with no gene match: 9. The CDR3 reads CASSPPGQGVATEAFF. In DNA form, the CDR3 reads TGTGCCAGCAGTCCCCCGGGACAGGGGGTTGCCACTGAAGCTTTCTTT.

The chain links TRBV28 to TRBJ1-5; D is ambiguous. Deletions cut 10 bases from V and 3 bases from J, with 13 bases between. There are 13 residues in the CDR3. Germline V gene sequence: CDR1 MDHEN, CDR2 SYDVKM. The CDR3 here is CATRRVANQPQHF. The CDR3 DNA reads TGTGCCACCCGGAGGGTGGCCAATCAGCCCCAGCATTTT.

This chain joins TRBV10-3 and TRBJ1-4, with D unclear. Germline V CDR1 and CDR2: ENHRY, SYGVKD. Trimming stripped 6 bases from V and 4 bases from J, with 9 bases between. The CDR3 totals 13 residues. The CDR3, as DNA: TGTGCCATCAGCTTGGAGCTTAATGAAAAACTGTTTTTT. Translation: CAISLELNEKLFF.

The chain employs TRBV18 and TRBJ1-5, with TRBD1 as a possible D gene (5 bases). V gave up 2 bases and J gave up 4 bases, with 12 bases separating them. Germline loops: CDR1 KGHSH, CDR2 LQKENI. This CDR3 has 15 residues. The CDR3: CASSPGGRLNQPQHF. The DNA of the CDR3 is TGTGCCAGCTCACCAGGGGGACGGTTAAATCAGCCCCAGCATTTT. Filled out from reference TRBV18 and TRBJ1-5, the complete variable domain reads NAGVMQNPRHLVRRRGQEARLRCSPMKGHSHVYWYRQLPEEGLKFMVYLQKENIIDESGMPKERFSAEFPKEGPSILRIQQVVRGDSAAYFCASSPGGRLNQPQHFGDGTRLSIL.

V is TRBV6-1 and J is TRBJ2-5; 8 nucleotides line up with TRBD1. V lost 6 bases, J lost 5 bases, and 8 bases stayed unmatched. Germline CDR1 is MNHNS and CDR2 is SASEGT. CDR3 length equals 14 residues. CDR3 sequence reads: CASSKDRADETQYF. CDR3 nucleotides: TGTGCCAGCAGCAAGGACAGGGCTGATGAGACCCAGTACTTC.

V gene TRBV4-2 combines with J gene TRBJ2-3; TRBD2 matches 10 bases. Trimming removed 0 bases from V and 0 bases from J; junction bases left unmatched: 9. Germline CDR1 and CDR2: LGHNA and YNFKEQ. This CDR3 spans 19 amino acids. The CDR3 here is CASSQDRPAGGLSTDTQYF. The CDR3 region has the DNA TGTGCCAGCAGCCAAGATAGGCCAGCGGGAGGGTTAAGCACAGATACGCAGTATTTT.

CDR3 bases: TGTGCCAGCAGCTTAAGGGGGGACAGCTCCTACGAGCAGTACTTC. Translated: CASSLRGDSSYEQYF. The genes are TRBV11-2 and TRBJ2-7; D is possibly TRBD1 (7 bases). Germline V gene lookup returns CDR1 SGHAT and CDR2 FQNNGV. This CDR3 has 15 residues. Trimming pared 2 bases from V and 0 bases from J, leaving 11 bases between.

The V call is TRBV5-1, the J call TRBJ1-3; D is unclear. V lost 0 bases, J lost 0 bases, and 10 bases lay in between. The CDR3 runs 16 residues. CDR1 is SGHRS and CDR2 is YFSETQ in the germline V gene. The CDR3 nucleotides are TGCGCCAGCAGCTTGGACAGTCCTGCCTCTGGAAACACCATATATTTT. Translation: CASSLDSPASGNTIYF. The variable domain in full, with the rest retrieved from reference TRBV5-1 and TRBJ1-3, is KAGVTQTPRYLIKTRGQQVTLSCSPISGHRSVSWYQQTPGQGLQFLFEYFSETQRNKGNFPGRFSGRQFSNSRSEMNVSTLELGDSALYLCASSLDSPASGNTIYFGEGSWLTVV.

This chain links TRBV25-1 with TRBJ2-1; 11 bases fit TRBD2. J gave up 3 bases and V 3 bases, and 1 base lay outside the gene matches. The V gene's germline CDR1 is MGHDK and CDR2 SYGVNS. CDR3 length equals 15 residues. The CDR3 region is CASSDGTSGYNEQFF. The CDR3 bases are TGTGCCAGCAGTGACGGGACTAGCGGCTACAATGAGCAGTTCTTC.

The chain recombines TRBV11-1 with TRBJ1-5; D uncertain. The germline V gene has CDR1 SGHAT and CDR2 FQDESV (reference sequence). Trimming removed 1 base from V and 3 bases from J, with 4 bases in between. CDR3 length: 13 amino acids. The CDR3 DNA reads TGTGCCAGCAGCTTAGGGGACAATCAGCCCCAGCATTTT. It is translated as CASSLGDNQPQHF.

This clone showed up just once. The V gene is TRBV28, the J gene TRBJ1-1; D is uncertain. Trimming shortened V by 3 bases and J by 1 base, and 12 bases separated the two germline ends. This CDR3 has 15 amino acids. Germline lookup yields CDR1 MDHEN and CDR2 SYDVKM. The CDR3 is CASSFPGLANTEAFF. The CDR3 coding sequence is TGTGCCAGCAGTTTTCCGGGGTTGGCGAACACTGAAGCTTTCTTT. Filled out from reference TRBV28 and TRBJ1-1, the complete variable domain reads DVKVTQSSRYLVKRTGEKVFLECVQDMDHENMFWYRQDPGLGLRLIYFSYDVKMKEKGDIPEGYSVSREKKERFSLILESASTNQTSMYLCASSFPGLANTEAFFGQGTRLTVV.

The table lists this clone with a count of one. The chain is built from TRBV9 and TRBJ2-7; 8 positions agree with TRBD1. From germline, CDR1 is SGDLS and CDR2 YYNGEE. V dropped 0 bases and J dropped 2; count of bases not matched to a gene: 4. This CDR3 is built from 15 residues. DNA of the CDR3: TGTGCCAGCAGCGTAGGTTGGGGACAGGCCTACGAGCAGTACTTC. Its translation: CASSVGWGQAYEQYF.

This chain links TRBV6-1 with TRBJ2-1, with D uncertain. The CDR3 is made up of 16 amino acids. With 2 bases removed from V and 10 bases from J, the gap between germline ends came to 21 bases. Per the germline V gene, CDR1 is MNHNS and CDR2 is SASEGT. The chain's CDR3 is CASSELALSRGREQFF. CDR3 DNA sequence: TGTGCCAGCAGTGAATTAGCCCTGTCACGCGGTCGGGAGCAGTTCTTC.

The chain is built from TRBV2 and TRBJ2-7, with D perhaps TRBD1 or TRBD2 (5 bases each). Trimming removed 8 bases from V and 2 bases from J, with 19 bases in between. Germline CDR1 and CDR2: SNHLY and FYNNEI. The CDR3 has 15 amino acids. CDR3: CASLGFGDGAYEQYF. The CDR3 DNA reads as TGTGCCAGCCTCGGTTTCGGGGACGGAGCCTACGAGCAGTACTTC.

The chain combines TRBV5-8 with TRBJ2-2, with TRBD2 matching 14 bases. V was clipped by 4 bases and J by 6 bases; unmatched bases: 8. The CDR3 has 17 residues. Germline CDR1 reads SGHTS; CDR2 reads YDEGEE. CDR3 DNA sequence: TGTGCCAGCAGCCCGGGACTAGCGGGAGTGTTGGCCGGGGAGCTGTTTTTT. This gives the protein CASSPGLAGVLAGELFF.

The chain has TRBV7-9 and TRBJ1-1; weak D call: TRBD1 (5 bases). This CDR3 spans 13 amino acids. V gave up 4 bases and J gave up 7 bases, with 13 bases separating them. Germline V gene data show CDR1 as SEHNR and CDR2 as FQNEAQ (reference sequence). CDR3 coding DNA: TGTGCCAGCAGCTCCCGAGGGACGGTTGAAGCTTTCTTT. It codes for CASSSRGTVEAFF.

Written as DNA, the CDR3 is TGTGCCAGCAGCTTGTCGCCGGTGGGGAACACTGAAGCTTTCTTT. Its protein product is CASSLSPVGNTEAFF. This rearrangement joins TRBV5-5 to TRBJ1-1; D ambiguous. The CDR3 extends over 15 amino acids. Trimming stripped 1 base from V and 1 base from J, with 11 bases between. CDR1 is SGHKS and CDR2 is YYEKEE in the germline V gene (reference sequence).

The J gene is TRBJ2-3, the V gene TRBV18, with a possible D match to TRBD2 (6 bases). The V end was cut by 6 bases, the J end by 4 bases, with 20 bases between. This CDR3 region has 16 residues. CDR1 and CDR2 from the germline V gene are KGHSH and LQKENI. The CDR3 nucleotides read TGTGCCAGCTCCGAACGGCTCGGGAGAGTATCAGATACGCAGTATTTT. This encodes CASSERLGRVSDTQYF.

Turning to this clone: A junction end diverges from the germline sequence, so it may reflect a read error. The rearrangement uses TRBV7-7 and TRBJ2-7; 9 bases line up with TRBD1. CDR3 length: 16 amino acids. The V gene's germline CDR1 is SSHAT and CDR2 FNYEAQ (reference sequence). The CDR3 DNA sequence: TGTGCTAGCAGCCGCCCCGGGACAGGGAATGCCTACGAGCAGTACTTC. It yields the protein CASSRPGTGNAYEQYF.

The chain combines TRBV5-1 with TRBJ1-4, with D possibly matching TRBD1 (5 bases). Trimming removed 4 bases from V and 8 bases from J, with 15 bases in between. The CDR3 consists of 14 residues. The V gene's germline CDR1 is SGHRS and CDR2 YFSETQ. The CDR3 sequence is CASSLRPGSEKLFF. CDR3 DNA sequence: TGCGCCAGCAGCCTCCGCCCAGGGAGCGAAAAACTGTTTTTT. The variable domain in full, with the rest retrieved from reference TRBV5-1 and TRBJ1-4, is KAGVTQTPRYLIKTRGQQVTLSCSPISGHRSVSWYQQTPGQGLQFLFEYFSETQRNKGNFPGRFSGRQFSNSRSEMNVSTLELGDSALYLCASSLRPGSEKLFFGSGTQLSVL.

This rearrangement joins TRBV6-5 to TRBJ2-7, with a tentative D call TRBD2 (6 bases). The V gene lost 2 bases and the J gene lost 2 bases, with 13 bases spanning the gap. Germline CDR1 and CDR2: MNHEY and SVGAGI. The CDR3 length is 15 residues. In DNA, the CDR3 is TGTGCCAGCAGTTACCCGGCAGGAGGGGCCTACGAGCAGTACTTC. It yields the protein CASSYPAGGAYEQYF.